The 22 T cell receptor beta chains below were found in one sample sequenced in a study of beta chain features in type 1 diabetes. The study, taken as a whole, reports: There was a moderate but significant shortening of TCRB CDR3s in all four CD4+ subsets of Type 1 diabetes patients.

Investigators reverse transcribed all isolated RNA, so they sequenced expressed TCRB transcripts. Data came from immunoSEQ multiplex PCR; TCRdb stores just in-frame clones and leaves some out. Seen here are some 350,000 clones, approximately 12% observed once, and the top ten hold 0.015%. These receptors' targets are unknown. Sequencing used naive CD4+ T cells from blood. Receptor source: a woman in her late teens or twenties with type 1 diabetes.

CDR3 sequence: CASSSPTTSGRNEQFF. CDR3 DNA sequence: TGTGCCAGCAGCTCCCCTACGACTAGCGGGAGAAATGAGCAGTTCTTC. The rearrangement joins TRBV5-4 to TRBJ2-1, with 12 nucleotides matching TRBD2. The CDR3 is made up of 16 amino acids. After removal of 3 bases from V and 7 bases from J, the junction contained 8 bases not matched to a gene. From germline, CDR1 is SGHNT and CDR2 YYREEE (reference sequence).

This clone was found a few times. The chain joins TRBV18 to TRBJ1-5; 8 positions match TRBD1. The CDR3 contains 14 residues. V shed 8 bases and J 4 bases; nucleotides not matched to a gene: 7. Looked up from germline, CDR1 is KGHSH and CDR2 is LQKENI. The DNA for the CDR3 is TGTGCCAGCGCTGGGACAGGAGGGAATCAGCCCCAGCATTTT. Translation: CASAGTGGNQPQHF.

The chain joins TRBV4-3 to TRBJ2-2; 8 bases fit TRBD2. From germline, CDR1 is LGHNA and CDR2 YSLEER. The CDR3 has 14 residues. The V gene end was trimmed by 1 base and the J gene end by 6 bases; junction bases not matched to a gene: 1. CDR3 nucleotides: TGCGCCAGCAGCCAAGTGACTAGCGCCGGGGAGCTGTTTTTT. Translation: CASSQVTSAGELFF.

The genes are TRBV5-4 and TRBJ2-4; D possibly corresponds to TRBD2 (5 bases). Looked up from germline, CDR1 is SGHNT and CDR2 is YYREEE (reference sequence). This CDR3 comprises 14 residues. Trimming removed 4 bases from V and 15 bases from J, with 23 bases in between. The CDR3 DNA reads as TGTGCCAGCAGCCCAGACCCAACATTGGACTCAACGTACTTC. Residues: CASSPDPTLDSTYF.

The chain joins TRBV5-1 to TRBJ1-1, with D perhaps matching TRBD1 (5 bases). CDR3 length: 14 amino acids. Germline CDR1 SGHRS, CDR2 YFSETQ. Trimming stripped 4 bases from V and 4 bases from J, with 14 bases between. In DNA, the CDR3 is TGCGCCAGCAGCCATGGGGGGGTGATCACTGAAGCTTTCTTT. Translating gives CASSHGGVITEAFF.

The J gene is TRBJ2-3, the V gene TRBV9; D perhaps matches TRBD2 (7 bases). The V gene's germline CDR1 is SGDLS and CDR2 YYNGEE. V was pared by 2 bases and J by 6 bases, with 16 bases between. The CDR3 is made up of 15 amino acids. This chain's CDR3 is CASSVSGGPGDTQYF. CDR3 coding DNA: TGTGCCAGCAGCGTCTCGGGGGGCCCCGGGGATACGCAGTATTTT.

V is TRBV30 and J is TRBJ2-2, with unresolved D. Per the germline V gene, CDR1 is GTSNPN and CDR2 is SVGIG (reference sequence). CDR3 length equals 12 residues. Trimming removed 3 bases at V and 5 bases at J, with 7 bases between. This CDR3 is CAWSALTGELFF. CDR3 nucleotide sequence: TGTGCCTGGAGCGCACTGACCGGGGAGCTGTTTTTT.

This clone was recorded a few times. This chain connects TRBV28 to TRBJ1-1; D possibly corresponds to TRBD1 (5 bases). Trimming shortened V by 6 bases and J by 3 bases, and 14 bases separated the two germline ends. The length of the CDR3 is 14 residues. Per germline, CDR1 MDHEN and CDR2 SYDVKM. The CDR3 region is CASSPGSWDTEAFF. The CDR3 nucleotides read TGTGCCAGCAGCCCAGGGTCTTGGGACACTGAAGCTTTCTTT.

This clone was seen only a few times. The CDR3 reads CASSQDALPYNEQFF. CDR3 nucleotide sequence: TGCGCCAGCAGCCAAGATGCTCTACCCTACAATGAGCAGTTCTTC. J is TRBJ2-1 and V is TRBV4-3; unclear D gene. Germline V lookup: CDR1 LGHNA, CDR2 YSLEER. This CDR3 has 15 residues. V lost 0 bases and J 2 bases, leaving 8 bases between the germline ends.

The rearrangement joins TRBV19 to TRBJ2-3, with 7 bases fitting TRBD2. The germline CDR1 and CDR2 sequences are LNHDA and SQIVND (reference sequence). The J segment lost 1 base and the V segment lost 6 bases, leaving 10 bases of the junction unmatched. This CDR3 contains 16 residues. In DNA, the CDR3 is TGTGCCAGTAGGGCGCTAGCGGAGAGAGGCACAGATACGCAGTATTTT. This sequence encodes CASRALAERGTDTQYF.

This clone was counted between two and nine times. This chain uses TRBV7-8 with TRBJ1-1; maybe TRBD1 (5 bases). The CDR3 has 13 residues. Germline V gene sequence: CDR1 SGHVS, CDR2 FQNEAQ. Between the trimmed V and J ends, which lost 8 bases and 0 bases, there was a span of 10 bases. The CDR3 bases are TGTGCCAGCGGGTTACAGGTGAACACTGAAGCTTTCTTT. Protein product: CASGLQVNTEAFF.

The chain is built from TRBV28 and TRBJ1-5, with 7 bases that match TRBD1. This CDR3 contains 13 residues. Trimming removed 7 bases from V and 7 bases from J; junction bases left unmatched: 7. From germline, CDR1 is MDHEN and CDR2 SYDVKM. CDR3 in DNA: TGTGCCAGCAAAGCGACAGGGAGCCAGCCCCAGCATTTT. This encodes CASKATGSQPQHF.

The genes are TRBV30 and TRBJ1-2; 8 bases are shared with TRBD1. There are 15 residues in the CDR3. Germline CDR1 reads GTSNPN; CDR2 reads SVGIG (reference sequence). V shed 3 bases, J shed 3 bases, and the junction held 9 bases outside the gene matches. This chain's CDR3 is CAWSHKKTGDYGYTF. The CDR3 bases are TGTGCCTGGAGCCATAAGAAGACAGGGGACTATGGCTACACCTTC. Combining the CDR3 with reference TRBV30 and TRBJ1-2 gives the whole variable domain SQTIHQWPATLVQPVGSPLSLECTVEGTSNPNLYWYRQAAGRGLQLLFYSVGIGQISSEVPQNLSASRPQDRQFILSSKKLLLSDSGFYLCAWSHKKTGDYGYTFGSGTRLTVV.

This clone has just a few counts. The J gene is TRBJ2-5, the V gene TRBV4-2; 8 bases fit TRBD1. Trimming cost V 4 bases and J 5 bases; bases outside gene matches: 3. Germline assignment: CDR1 LGHNA and CDR2 YNFKEQ. The CDR3 sequence is 13 residues long. As DNA, the CDR3 is TGTGCCAGCAGCCCACAGGGGGGTGAGACCCAGTACTTC. The encoded protein is CASSPQGGETQYF.

In its sample, this clone was seen a few times. The rearrangement links TRBV30 to TRBJ1-2; the D gene is possibly TRBD1 (5 bases). The CDR3 has 22 amino acids. Germline CDR1 reads GTSNPN; CDR2 reads SVGIG (reference sequence). Trimming removed 2 bases at V and 4 bases at J, with 38 bases between. The CDR3 DNA sequence: TGTGCCTGGAGTAATCAGCTTGGGTGGGATGGACAACTTTCTGGCTGGGCCTATGGCTACACCTTC. Its translation: CAWSNQLGWDGQLSGWAYGYTF.

The chain employs TRBV6-5 and TRBJ1-1; 7 bases line up with TRBD1. Germline values: CDR1 MNHEY, CDR2 SVGAGI. Trimming at V came to 5 bases and at J to 7 bases, leaving 10 bases not matched to a gene. The length of the CDR3 is 14 residues. CDR3 sequence reads: CASSQGQPAGEAFF. The CDR3 nucleotides are TGTGCCAGCAGTCAGGGACAGCCCGCCGGTGAAGCTTTCTTT.

The rearrangement joins TRBV11-2 to TRBJ1-2; no reliable D call. V shed 5 bases and J shed 2 bases, with 9 bases lying between them. The CDR3 runs 13 residues. Per germline, CDR1 SGHAT and CDR2 FQNNGV. CDR3: CASSPYMNYGYTF. As DNA, the CDR3 is TGTGCCAGCAGCCCTTACATGAACTATGGCTACACCTTC.

The chain uses TRBV9 and TRBJ1-2; tentatively, D is TRBD1 (5 bases). V shed 6 bases and J shed 1 base, with 16 bases lying between them. The CDR3 totals 15 residues. From germline, CDR1 is SGDLS and CDR2 YYNGEE. The CDR3 protein is CASKQGGDINYGYTF. CDR3 nucleotides: TGTGCCAGCAAGCAGGGAGGCGACATTAACTATGGCTACACCTTC.

This clone was counted once. V is TRBV18 and J is TRBJ1-1; perhaps TRBD1 as D (6 bases). V was clipped by 6 bases and J by 1 base, with 15 bases between them. The CDR3 is made up of 15 amino acids. The germline CDR1 and CDR2 sequences are KGHSH and LQKENI. The CDR3 bases are TGTGCCAGCTCTTCTCCAGGGGCCCAGAACACTGAAGCTTTCTTT. Protein: CASSSPGAQNTEAFF.

The table lists this clone with a few counts. The rearrangement uses TRBV5-1 and TRBJ2-5; tentatively, D is TRBD2 (6 bases). The V end was cut by 6 bases, the J end by 2 bases, with 17 bases between. The CDR3 is 15 amino acids. Looked up from germline, CDR1 is SGHRS and CDR2 is YFSETQ. The CDR3 protein is CASTPEGRGQETQYF. DNA of the CDR3: TGCGCCAGCACCCCCGAGGGCCGGGGGCAAGAGACCCAGTACTTC.

This clone has more than one count but fewer than ten. The rearrangement joins TRBV18 to TRBJ1-2; 11 bases fit TRBD1. CDR1 and CDR2 from the germline V gene are KGHSH and LQKENI. V lost 4 bases to trimming and J lost 2 bases; unmatched junction nucleotides: 6. There are 16 residues in the CDR3. The CDR3 nucleotides are TGTGCCAGCTCACTTGGGACAGGGGGATCGAACTATGGCTACACCTTC. Residues: CASSLGTGGSNYGYTF.

This clone was seen only a few times. The CDR3 here is CASRRLAPGDNEQFF. The CDR3 DNA reads TGCGCCAGCAGGCGACTAGCCCCAGGAGACAATGAGCAGTTCTTC. The chain uses TRBV4-1 and TRBJ2-1; 7 positions match TRBD2. V was clipped by 6 bases and J by 5 bases; unmatched bases: 10. Germline V gene data show CDR1 as MGHRA and CDR2 as YSYEKL. The CDR3 runs 15 residues.